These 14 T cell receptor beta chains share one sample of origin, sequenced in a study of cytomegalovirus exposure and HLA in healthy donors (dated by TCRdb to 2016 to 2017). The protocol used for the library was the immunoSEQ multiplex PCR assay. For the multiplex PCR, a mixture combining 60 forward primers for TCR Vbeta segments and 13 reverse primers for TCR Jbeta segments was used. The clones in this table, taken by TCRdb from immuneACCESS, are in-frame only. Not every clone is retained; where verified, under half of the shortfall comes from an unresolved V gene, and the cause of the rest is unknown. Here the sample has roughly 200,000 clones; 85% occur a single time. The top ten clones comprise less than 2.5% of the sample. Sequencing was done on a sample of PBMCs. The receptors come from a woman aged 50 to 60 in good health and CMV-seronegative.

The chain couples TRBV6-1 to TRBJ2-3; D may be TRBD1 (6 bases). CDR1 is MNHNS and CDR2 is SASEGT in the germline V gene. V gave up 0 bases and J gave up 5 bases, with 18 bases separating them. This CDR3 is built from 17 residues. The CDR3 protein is CASSEAPGGHRKDTQYF. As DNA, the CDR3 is TGTGCCAGCAGTGAAGCGCCTGGGGGACACCGCAAAGATACGCAGTATTTT.

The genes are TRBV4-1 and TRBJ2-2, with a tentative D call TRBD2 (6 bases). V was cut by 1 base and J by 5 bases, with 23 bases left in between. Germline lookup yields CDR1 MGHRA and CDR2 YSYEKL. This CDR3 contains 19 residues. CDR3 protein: CASSQALPRDLDETGELFF. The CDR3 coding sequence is TGCGCCAGCAGCCAAGCCCTTCCGAGGGACTTGGATGAGACCGGGGAGCTGTTTTTT.

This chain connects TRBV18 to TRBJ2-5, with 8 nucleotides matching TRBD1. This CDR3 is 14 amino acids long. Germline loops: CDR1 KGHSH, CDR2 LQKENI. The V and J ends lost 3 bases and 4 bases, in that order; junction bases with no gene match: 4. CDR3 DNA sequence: TGTGCCAGCTCACCCTCGGACAGGGCAGAGACCCAGTACTTC. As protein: CASSPSDRAETQYF.

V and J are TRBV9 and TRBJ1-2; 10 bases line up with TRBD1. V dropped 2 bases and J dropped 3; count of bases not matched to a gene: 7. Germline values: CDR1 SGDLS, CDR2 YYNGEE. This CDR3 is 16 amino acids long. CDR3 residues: CASSVRRTGGDYGYTF. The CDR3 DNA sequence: TGTGCCAGCAGCGTGAGGAGGACAGGGGGAGACTATGGCTACACCTTC.

CDR3 in DNA: TGTGCCAGCAGCTTAGAGCCAGGGATCGCTGAAGCTTTCTTT. It translates to CASSLEPGIAEAFF. The chain combines TRBV7-6 with TRBJ1-1; D possibly corresponds to TRBD1 (5 bases). The CDR3 runs to 14 residues. V was shortened by 1 base and J by 6 bases, with 12 bases between the two germline ends. The germline CDR1 and CDR2 sequences are SGHVS and FNYEAQ. Together with reference TRBV7-6 and TRBJ1-1, the CDR3 gives the full variable domain: GAGVSQSPRYKVTKRGQDVALRCDPISGHVSLYWYRQALGQGPEFLTYFNYEAQQDKSGLPNDRFSAERPEGSISTLTIQRTEQRDSAMYRCASSLEPGIAEAFFGQGTRLTVV.

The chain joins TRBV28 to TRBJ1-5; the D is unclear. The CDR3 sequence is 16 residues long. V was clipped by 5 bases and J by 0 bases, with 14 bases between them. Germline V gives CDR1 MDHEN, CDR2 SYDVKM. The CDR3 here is CASSPWPEDSNQPQHF. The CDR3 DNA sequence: TGTGCCAGCAGTCCCTGGCCAGAAGATAGCAATCAGCCCCAGCATTTT.

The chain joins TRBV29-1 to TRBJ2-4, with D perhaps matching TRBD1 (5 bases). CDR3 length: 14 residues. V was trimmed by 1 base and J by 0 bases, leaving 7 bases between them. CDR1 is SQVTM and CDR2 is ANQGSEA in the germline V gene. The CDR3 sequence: CSVEAGLAKNIQYF. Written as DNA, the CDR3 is TGCAGCGTTGAAGCAGGGCTAGCCAAAAACATTCAGTACTTC.

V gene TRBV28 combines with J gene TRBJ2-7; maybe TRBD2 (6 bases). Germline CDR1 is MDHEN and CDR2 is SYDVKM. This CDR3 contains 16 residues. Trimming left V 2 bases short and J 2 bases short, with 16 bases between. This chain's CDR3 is CASSLGGRGFTYEQYF. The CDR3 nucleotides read TGTGCCAGCAGTTTAGGCGGACGGGGGTTCACCTACGAGCAGTACTTC. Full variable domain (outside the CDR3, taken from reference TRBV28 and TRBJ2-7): DVKVTQSSRYLVKRTGEKVFLECVQDMDHENMFWYRQDPGLGLRLIYFSYDVKMKEKGDIPEGYSVSREKKERFSLILESASTNQTSMYLCASSLGGRGFTYEQYFGPGTRLTVT.

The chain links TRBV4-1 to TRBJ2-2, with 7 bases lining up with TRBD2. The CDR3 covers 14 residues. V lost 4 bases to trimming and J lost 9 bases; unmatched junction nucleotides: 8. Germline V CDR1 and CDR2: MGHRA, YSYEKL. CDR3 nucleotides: TGCGCCAGCAGCCTAGTGGGGGGGAGTAGGGAGCTGTTTTTT. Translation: CASSLVGGSRELFF.

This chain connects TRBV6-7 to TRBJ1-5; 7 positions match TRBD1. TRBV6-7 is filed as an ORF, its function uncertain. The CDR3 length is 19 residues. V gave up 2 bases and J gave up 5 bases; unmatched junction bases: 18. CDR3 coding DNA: TGTGCCAGCAGTTACCCCCGGGCAGGGGGTGCAAAATGGCATCAGCCCCAGCATTTT. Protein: CASSYPRAGGAKWHQPQHF.

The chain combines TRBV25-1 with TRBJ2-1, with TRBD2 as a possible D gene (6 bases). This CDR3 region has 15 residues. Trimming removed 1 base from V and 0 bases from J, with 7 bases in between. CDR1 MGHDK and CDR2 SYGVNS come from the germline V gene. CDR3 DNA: TGTGCCAGCAGTGAATCGGGGGTCTCCTACAATGAGCAGTTCTTC. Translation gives CASSESGVSYNEQFF.

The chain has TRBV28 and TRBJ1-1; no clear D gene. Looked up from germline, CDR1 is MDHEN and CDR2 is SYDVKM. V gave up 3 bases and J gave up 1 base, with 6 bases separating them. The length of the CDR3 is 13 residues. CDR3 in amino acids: CASSFPGNTEAFF. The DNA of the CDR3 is TGTGCCAGCAGTTTTCCAGGGAACACTGAAGCTTTCTTT.

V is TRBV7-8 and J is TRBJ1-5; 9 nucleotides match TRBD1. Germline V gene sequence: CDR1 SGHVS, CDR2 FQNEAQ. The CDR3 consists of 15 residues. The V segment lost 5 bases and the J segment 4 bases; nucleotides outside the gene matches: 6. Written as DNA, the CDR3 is TGTGCCAGCAGCCTACGGACAGGGGAAAATCAGCCCCAGCATTTT. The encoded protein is CASSLRTGENQPQHF.

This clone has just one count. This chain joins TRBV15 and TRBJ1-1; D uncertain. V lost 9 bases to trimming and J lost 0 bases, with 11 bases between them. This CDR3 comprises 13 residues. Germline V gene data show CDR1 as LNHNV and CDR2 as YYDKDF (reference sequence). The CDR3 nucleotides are TGTGCCACGGGAGACGGTTTGAACACTGAAGCTTTCTTT. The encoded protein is CATGDGLNTEAFF.